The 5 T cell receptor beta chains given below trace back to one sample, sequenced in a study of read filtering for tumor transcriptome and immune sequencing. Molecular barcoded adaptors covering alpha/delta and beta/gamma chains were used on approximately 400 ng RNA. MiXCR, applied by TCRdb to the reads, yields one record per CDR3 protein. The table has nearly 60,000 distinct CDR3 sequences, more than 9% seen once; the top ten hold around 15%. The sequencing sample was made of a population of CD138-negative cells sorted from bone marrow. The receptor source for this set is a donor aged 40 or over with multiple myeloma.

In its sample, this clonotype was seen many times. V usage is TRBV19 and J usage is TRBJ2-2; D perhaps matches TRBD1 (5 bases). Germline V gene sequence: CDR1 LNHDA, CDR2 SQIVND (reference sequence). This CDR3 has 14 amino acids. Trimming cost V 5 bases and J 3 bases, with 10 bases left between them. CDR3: CASSDSTYTGELFF. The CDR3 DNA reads TGTGCCAGTAGTGACAGTACCTACACCGGGGAGCTGTTTTTT.

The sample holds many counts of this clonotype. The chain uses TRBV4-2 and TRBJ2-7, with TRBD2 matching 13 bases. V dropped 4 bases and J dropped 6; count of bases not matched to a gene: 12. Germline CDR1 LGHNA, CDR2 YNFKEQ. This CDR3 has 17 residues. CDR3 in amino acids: CASSPGLAGRKGAEQYF. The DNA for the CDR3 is TGTGCCAGCAGCCCGGGACTAGCGGGGAGAAAGGGGGCCGAGCAGTACTTC.

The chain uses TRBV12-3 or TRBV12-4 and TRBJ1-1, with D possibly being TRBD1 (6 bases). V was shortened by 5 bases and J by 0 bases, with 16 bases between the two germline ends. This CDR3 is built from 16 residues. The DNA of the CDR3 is TGTGCCAGCAGTCCCGGAGGGGGTCAAATGAACACTGAAGCTTTCTTT. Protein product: CASSPGGGQMNTEAFF.

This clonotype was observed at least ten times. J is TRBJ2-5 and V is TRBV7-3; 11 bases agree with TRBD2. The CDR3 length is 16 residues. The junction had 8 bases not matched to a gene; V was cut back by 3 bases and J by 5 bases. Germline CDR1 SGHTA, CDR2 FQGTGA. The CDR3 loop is CASSFIAGGRIETQYF. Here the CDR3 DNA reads TGTGCCAGCAGCTTCATAGCGGGGGGGAGAATTGAGACCCAGTACTTC.

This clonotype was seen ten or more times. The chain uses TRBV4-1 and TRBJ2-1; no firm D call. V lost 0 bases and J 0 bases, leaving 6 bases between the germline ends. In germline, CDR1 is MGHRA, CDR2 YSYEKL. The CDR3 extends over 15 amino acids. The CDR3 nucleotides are TGCGCCAGCAGCCAAGAGTCTTCCTCCTACAATGAGCAGTTCTTC. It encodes CASSQESSSYNEQFF.